Listed here are 19 T cell receptor beta chains from one sample, sequenced in a study of circulating and synovial CD4+ cells in juvenile arthritis. Clones were sequenced by immunoSEQ multiplex PCR, and TCRdb holds only the in-frame ones, with some missing. The table has fewer than 40,000 clones, about 95% seen once. The specimen was CD4+ T cells from blood. Receptors originate from a human donor with juvenile idiopathic arthritis.

The V gene is TRBV5-1, the J gene TRBJ2-3, with 8 bases aligning to TRBD1. The CDR3 runs 14 residues. Germline CDR1 SGHRS, CDR2 YFSETQ. After removal of 6 bases from V and 5 bases from J, the junction contained 8 bases not matched to a gene. CDR3 DNA sequence: TGCGCCAGCACCTACGGACAGGGCAAAGATACGCAGTATTTT. It yields the protein CASTYGQGKDTQYF.

The V gene is TRBV28, the J gene TRBJ1-5; 8 nucleotides line up with TRBD1. With V trimmed by 5 bases and J by 1 base, 4 bases remained unmatched. CDR3 length: 15 amino acids. Germline CDR1 is MDHEN and CDR2 is SYDVKM. The CDR3 coding sequence is TGTGCCAGCAGTACAGGGGGGGCGAGCAATCAGCCCCAGCATTTT. It translates to CASSTGGASNQPQHF.

This clone was counted a few times. The genes are TRBV28 and TRBJ2-3; 10 bases fit TRBD2. Germline assignment: CDR1 MDHEN and CDR2 SYDVKM. The CDR3 has 15 residues. The J segment lost 2 bases and the V segment lost 5 bases, leaving 4 bases of the junction unmatched. The CDR3 is CASSLAGEATDTQYF. CDR3 nucleotides: TGTGCCAGCAGTCTAGCGGGAGAAGCCACAGATACGCAGTATTTT.

The rearrangement links TRBV30 to TRBJ1-2; D uncertain. The CDR3 is 13 amino acids. The V end was cut by 0 bases, the J end by 7 bases, with 12 bases between. CDR1 and CDR2 from the germline V gene are GTSNPN and SVGIG (reference sequence). As DNA, the CDR3 is TGTGCCTGGAGTGTACTCCCCGAGCTTGGCTACACCTTC. Its protein product is CAWSVLPELGYTF.

This clone showed up just once. V gene TRBV12-5 combines with J gene TRBJ1-3; D is unresolved. The CDR3 runs 15 residues. The V end lost 6 bases, the J end lost 0 bases, and 12 bases lay between the germline ends. Germline V gives CDR1 LGHNT, CDR2 FRNRAP. This chain's CDR3 is CASGRVGISGNTIYF. The CDR3 DNA reads TGTGCTAGTGGGAGGGTGGGGATCTCTGGAAACACCATATATTTT.

V usage is TRBV5-5 and J usage is TRBJ1-1; possible D gene TRBD1, 6 bases. Looked up from germline, CDR1 is SGHKS and CDR2 is YYEKEE (reference sequence). The V end was cut by 2 bases, the J end by 8 bases, with 16 bases between. This CDR3 is built from 14 residues. CDR3 coding DNA: TGTGCCAGCAGCTTAGGGGACACCCGGCGGGAAGCTTTCTTT. Its protein is CASSLGDTRREAFF.

CDR3 DNA: TGTGCCAGCAGCCAAGCCGGACGGGGGGAGACCCAGTACTTC. Its protein product is CASSQAGRGETQYF. The rearrangement links TRBV5-6 to TRBJ2-5; maybe TRBD2 (6 bases). Germline CDR1 SGHDT, CDR2 YYEEEE. The CDR3 consists of 14 residues. Trimming removed 4 bases from V and 5 bases from J, with 15 bases in between.

This chain links TRBV7-9 with TRBJ2-7, with D hard to call. The length of the CDR3 is 14 residues. The V gene lost 1 base and the J gene lost 0 bases, with 7 bases spanning the gap. Looked up from germline, CDR1 is SEHNR and CDR2 is FQNEAQ (reference sequence). The DNA of the CDR3 is TGTGCCAGCAGCTTAGTCCCCCGCTCCTACGAGCAGTACTTC. Translation: CASSLVPRSYEQYF.

Notes on this clone: Distinct nucleotide sequences in the sample also encode this CDR3. The V call is TRBV2, the J call TRBJ2-1; tentatively, D is TRBD1 (6 bases). V was shortened by 6 bases and J by 0 bases, with 9 bases between the two germline ends. Germline V gene sequence: CDR1 SNHLY, CDR2 FYNNEI. The CDR3 sequence is 14 residues long. The CDR3 reads CASRTGSSYNEQFF. The CDR3 DNA is TGTGCCAGCAGGACAGGTAGCTCCTACAATGAGCAGTTCTTC.

V usage is TRBV7-3 and J usage is TRBJ2-2, with 10 nucleotides matching TRBD2. The CDR3 spans 15 residues. The V gene's germline CDR1 is SGHTA and CDR2 FQGTGA. V dropped 7 bases and J dropped 2; count of bases not matched to a gene: 4. Written as DNA, the CDR3 is TGTGCCAGCACTAGCGGGAGAGGTAACACCGGGGAGCTGTTTTTT. Translation gives CASTSGRGNTGELFF.

The rearrangement joins TRBV9 to TRBJ1-3, with 7 bases lining up with TRBD1. The length of the CDR3 is 16 residues. Germline V lookup: CDR1 SGDLS, CDR2 YYNGEE. The V segment lost 3 bases and the J segment 1 base; nucleotides outside the gene matches: 7. This CDR3 is CASSAQTGLSGNTIYF. In nucleotides, the CDR3 is TGTGCCAGCAGCGCGCAGACAGGGTTGTCTGGAAACACCATATATTTT.

This sequence joins TRBV10-3 and TRBJ2-7; perhaps TRBD2 as D (5 bases). The V end was cut by 8 bases, the J end by 0 bases, with 20 bases between. The CDR3 is 16 residues long. Germline V gives CDR1 ENHRY, CDR2 SYGVKD. The CDR3 region is CAIGRATIASSYEQYF. CDR3 in DNA: TGTGCCATCGGGCGTGCAACTATAGCGAGCTCCTACGAGCAGTACTTC.

The chain employs TRBV5-4 and TRBJ1-5; 9 bases match TRBD1. V gave up 4 bases and J gave up 6 bases; unmatched junction bases: 8. This CDR3 spans 15 amino acids. CDR1 is SGHNT, CDR2 YYREEE, per germline (reference sequence). CDR3 protein: CASSEDRGHGQPQHF. The CDR3 DNA is TGTGCCAGCAGCGAGGACAGGGGTCATGGTCAGCCCCAGCATTTT.

The chain employs TRBV6-1 and TRBJ2-7; D not certain. The CDR3 contains 13 residues. From germline, CDR1 is MNHNS and CDR2 SASEGT. V was shortened by 8 bases and J by 2 bases, with 13 bases between the two germline ends. CDR3 nucleotides: TGTGCCAGCTTTGCCGGAGAGACCTACGAGCAGTACTTC. Protein sequence: CASFAGETYEQYF.

In its sample, this clone was seen once. The rearrangement uses TRBV7-2 and TRBJ2-1; TRBD1 agrees at 7 bases. The CDR3 totals 15 residues. With 1 base clipped from V and 4 bases from J, the junction kept 4 bases outside the gene matches. CDR1 is SGHTA and CDR2 is FQGNSA in the germline V gene. CDR3 loop: CASSLDRGLYNEQFF. The CDR3 DNA follows: TGTGCCAGCAGCTTAGATAGGGGGCTTTACAATGAGCAGTTCTTC. Filled out from reference TRBV7-2 and TRBJ2-1, the complete variable domain reads GAGVSQSPSNKVTEKGKDVELRCDPISGHTALYWYRQSLGQGLEFLIYFQGNSAPDKSGLPSDRFSAERTGGSVSTLTIQRTQQEDSAVYLCASSLDRGLYNEQFFGPGTRLTVL.

The chain uses TRBV29-1 and TRBJ2-3; no definite D call. The germline CDR1 and CDR2 sequences are SQVTM and ANQGSEA. The CDR3 extends over 15 amino acids. Between the trimmed V and J ends, which lost 6 bases and 0 bases, there was a span of 16 bases. The chain's CDR3 is CSVRRRDSSTDTQYF. The CDR3 DNA reads as TGCAGCGTGAGACGGCGAGACTCTAGCACAGATACGCAGTATTTT.

The chain uses TRBV6-1 and TRBJ2-6; possible D gene TRBD1, 6 bases. V gave up 4 bases and J gave up 2 bases, with 15 bases separating them. Germline V CDR1 and CDR2: MNHNS, SASEGT. The CDR3 is 17 residues long. CDR3 protein: CASSGRDTRAGANVLTF. CDR3 nucleotide sequence: TGTGCCAGCAGTGGCCGGGACACCCGGGCTGGGGCCAACGTCCTGACTTTC.

The rearrangement links TRBV9 to TRBJ2-5; no clear D gene. V was shortened by 4 bases and J by 5 bases, with 12 bases between the two germline ends. Per the germline V gene, CDR1 is SGDLS and CDR2 is YYNGEE. The CDR3 loop spans 13 amino acids. CDR3 loop: CASSPGQWETQYF. In DNA, the CDR3 is TGTGCCAGCAGCCCAGGCCAGTGGGAGACCCAGTACTTC. The full variable domain, its missing parts supplied by reference TRBV9 and TRBJ2-5, is DSGVTQTPKHLITATGQRVTLRCSPRSGDLSVYWYQQSLDQGLQFLIQYYNGEERAKGNILERFSAQQFPDLHSELNLSSLELGDSALYFCASSPGQWETQYFGPGTRLLVL.

The chain employs TRBV10-1 and TRBJ1-2; 7 bases map to TRBD1. This CDR3 comprises 13 residues. With V trimmed by 4 bases and J by 6 bases, 5 bases remained unmatched. The germline gives CDR1 WNHNN, CDR2 SYGVQD (reference sequence). DNA of the CDR3: TGCGCCAGCAGTGCAACACAGGGGAATGGCTACACCTTC. Amino acid sequence: CASSATQGNGYTF.